This T cell receptor beta chain derives from a study of T cells in Graves' hyperthyroidism and ophthalmopathy. Ophthalmopathy patients had moderate-to-severe active disease, CAS ≥3, NOSPECS ≥4, and disease duration under 3 months. The table lists this clonotype with a few counts. RNA transcripts yielded amplified TCR beta CDR3 regions. The study used the HTBI primer set for a first-round RT-PCR of the TCR CDR3. One entry per CDR3 protein, called by TCRdb with MiXCR from the multiplex PCR reads. The repertoire holds a few hundred thousand distinct CDR3 sequences, roughly 15% seen once, with 20% in the top ten. Per germline, CDR1 MNHNS and CDR2 SASEGT. Trimming removed 2 bases at V and 0 bases at J, with 13 bases between. The CDR3 runs 16 residues.

Material for sequencing was blood. This TCR was sampled from a woman aged 30 to 39 with Graves' ophthalmopathy. The chain employs TRBV6-1 and TRBJ1-1; D uncertain. The CDR3 reads CASSEREIRLNTEAFF. The CDR3 nucleotides read TGTGCCAGCAGTGAAAGGGAAATAAGGCTGAACACTGAAGCTTTCTTT.